This T cell receptor (beta chain) was sequenced for a study of blood T cell repertoires in COVID-19. As for the study in general: Donors in the United States, Italy and Spain gave samples during acute or convalescent COVID-19. The cDNA or gDNA used as material had been derived from T cells, B-cell-depleted T cells, or PBMCs.

Source study methods: For nucleated cells, counts were estimated from reference gene primer amplification. Sequencing used immunoSEQ multiplex PCR; TCRdb keeps in-frame clones, though not all of them. The V and J calls and clone size are taken from that table; D and trimming were inferred from the DNA. The sample contains approximately 69,000 clones, more than 80% of which appear only once. CDR1 and CDR2 (germline): WNHNN, SYGVQD (reference sequence). CDR3 length: 13 residues. The ends lost 6 bases at V and 1 base at J; junction bases unmatched: 2. The rearrangement links TRBV10-1 to TRBJ1-2; 7 nucleotides align to TRBD1. The sequenced sample was peripheral blood. The clonotype originates from a man between 45 and 60 years old with COVID-19, enrolled during active disease. The CDR3 DNA is TGCGCCAGCAGCCGGGACAGTAACTATGGCTACACCTTC. Translated: CASSRDSNYGYTF.